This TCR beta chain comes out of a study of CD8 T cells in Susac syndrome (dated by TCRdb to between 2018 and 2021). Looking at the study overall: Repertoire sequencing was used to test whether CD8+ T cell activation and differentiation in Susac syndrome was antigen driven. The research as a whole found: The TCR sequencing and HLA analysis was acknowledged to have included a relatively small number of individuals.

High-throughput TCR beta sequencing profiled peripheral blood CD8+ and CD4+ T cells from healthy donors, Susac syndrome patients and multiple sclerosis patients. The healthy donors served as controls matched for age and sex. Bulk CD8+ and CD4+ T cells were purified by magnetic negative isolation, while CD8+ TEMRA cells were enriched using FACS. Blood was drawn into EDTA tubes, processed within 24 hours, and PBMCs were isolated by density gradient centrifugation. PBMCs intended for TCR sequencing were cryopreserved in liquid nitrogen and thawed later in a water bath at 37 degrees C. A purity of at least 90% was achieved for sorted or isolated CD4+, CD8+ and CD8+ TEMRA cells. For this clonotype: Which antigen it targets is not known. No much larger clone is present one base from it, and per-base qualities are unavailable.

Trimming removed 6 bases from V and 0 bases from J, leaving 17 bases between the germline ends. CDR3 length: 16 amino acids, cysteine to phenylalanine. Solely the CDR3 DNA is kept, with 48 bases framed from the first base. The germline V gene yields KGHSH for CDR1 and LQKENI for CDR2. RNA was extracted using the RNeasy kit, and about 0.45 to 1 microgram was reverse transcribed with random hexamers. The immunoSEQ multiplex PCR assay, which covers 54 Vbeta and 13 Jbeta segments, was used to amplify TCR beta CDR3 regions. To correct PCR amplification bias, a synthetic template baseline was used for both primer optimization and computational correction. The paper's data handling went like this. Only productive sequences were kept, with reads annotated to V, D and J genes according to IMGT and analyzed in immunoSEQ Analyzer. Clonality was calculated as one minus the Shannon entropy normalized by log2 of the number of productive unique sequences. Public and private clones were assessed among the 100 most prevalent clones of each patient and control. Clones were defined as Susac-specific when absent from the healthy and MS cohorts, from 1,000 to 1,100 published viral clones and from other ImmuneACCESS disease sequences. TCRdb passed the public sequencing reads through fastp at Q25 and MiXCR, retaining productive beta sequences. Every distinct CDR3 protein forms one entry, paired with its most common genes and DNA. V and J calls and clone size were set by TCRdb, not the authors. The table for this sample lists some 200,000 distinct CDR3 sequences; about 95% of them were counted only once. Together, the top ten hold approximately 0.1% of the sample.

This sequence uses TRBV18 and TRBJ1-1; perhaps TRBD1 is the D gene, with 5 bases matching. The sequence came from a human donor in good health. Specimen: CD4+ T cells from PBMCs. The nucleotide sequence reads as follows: TGTGCCAGCTCTCAAACGGGGGGAAGCGTGAACACTGAAGCTTTCTTT. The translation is CASSQTGGSVNTEAFF.